The 20 T cell receptor beta chains in this list originate from one sample, sequenced in a study of control samples from healthy donors and cancer patients. Data came from immunoSEQ multiplex PCR; TCRdb stores just in-frame clones and leaves some out. The top ten clones hold under 7.5% of a sample with 78,000 or so clones, 70% to 90% of them seen once. The sample was blood. All receptors come from a woman aged 45-59 years in good health.

This clone is a singleton in its sample. The chain has TRBV12-3 or TRBV12-4 and TRBJ1-1; D gene uncertain. This CDR3 spans 12 amino acids. V lost 6 bases and J 0 bases, leaving 5 bases between the germline ends. The DNA for the CDR3 is TGTGCCAGCAGAATCATGAACACTGAAGCTTTCTTT. Protein product: CASRIMNTEAFF.

The chain's CDR3 is CATSRGGVQMNTEAFF. DNA for the CDR3: TGTGCCACCAGCAGAGGAGGGGTGCAAATGAACACTGAAGCTTTCTTT. The chain couples TRBV15 to TRBJ1-1; D perhaps matches TRBD1 (5 bases). Per the germline V gene, CDR1 is LNHNV and CDR2 is YYDKDF (reference sequence). This CDR3 has 16 residues. Trimming took 1 base from V and 0 from J, leaving 12 bases between them. The complete variable domain, with remaining parts taken from reference TRBV15 and TRBJ1-1, reads DAMVIQNPRYQVTQFGKPVTLSCSQTLNHNVMYWYQQKSSQAPKLLFHYYDKDFNNEADTPDNFQSRRPNTSFCFLDIRSPGLGDTAMYLCATSRGGVQMNTEAFFGQGTRLTVV.

CDR3 in DNA: TGTGCCAGCAGCTCTGGAGCGGGCTCCTACAATGAGCAGTTCTTC. It translates to CASSSGAGSYNEQFF. The rearrangement links TRBV7-2 to TRBJ2-1; D perhaps matches TRBD2 (6 bases). The CDR3 contains 15 residues. V was pared by 4 bases and J by 0 bases, with 10 bases between. Germline-derived CDR1 and CDR2 are SGHTA and FQGNSA.

The CDR3 nucleotides are TGCGCCAGCAGCCCCGGACCACAAGTGAACACTGAAGCTTTCTTT. Encoded protein: CASSPGPQVNTEAFF. The chain recombines TRBV5-1 with TRBJ1-1, with D hard to call. Germline V gene data show CDR1 as SGHRS and CDR2 as YFSETQ. V was clipped by 4 bases and J by 0 bases, with 13 bases between them. This CDR3 region has 15 residues. Drawing the rest from reference TRBV5-1 and TRBJ1-1, the complete variable domain is KAGVTQTPRYLIKTRGQQVTLSCSPISGHRSVSWYQQTPGQGLQFLFEYFSETQRNKGNFPGRFSGRQFSNSRSEMNVSTLELGDSALYLCASSPGPQVNTEAFFGQGTRLTVV.

The genes are TRBV11-2 and TRBJ2-5, with D maybe TRBD1 (5 bases). With 5 bases removed from V and 1 base from J, the gap between germline ends came to 11 bases. Germline loops: CDR1 SGHAT, CDR2 FQNNGV. This CDR3 region has 14 residues. The CDR3 here is CASSPLRGQETQYF. The CDR3 DNA sequence: TGTGCCAGCAGCCCTTTAAGGGGCCAAGAGACCCAGTACTTC.

The V gene is TRBV5-5, the J gene TRBJ1-1, with D unclear. The CDR3 spans 13 residues. Germline lookup yields CDR1 SGHKS and CDR2 YYEKEE (reference sequence). V was cut by 0 bases and J by 4 bases, with 7 bases left in between. The CDR3 region has the DNA TGTGCCAGCAGCTTGGCAGAGTTCACTGAAGCTTTCTTT. Translating it yields CASSLAEFTEAFF.

This chain connects TRBV19 to TRBJ1-1; D ambiguous. The V and J ends lost 3 bases and 1 base respectively, with 6 bases between them. From germline, CDR1 is LNHDA and CDR2 SQIVND (reference sequence). The CDR3 sequence is 13 residues long. The CDR3 DNA reads as TGTGCCAGTAGTATCGGGGAGAACACTGAAGCTTTCTTT. Protein sequence: CASSIGENTEAFF.

This chain joins TRBV6-6 and TRBJ1-4; D is ambiguous. The V end lost 2 bases, the J end lost 0 bases, and 4 bases lay between the germline ends. The V gene's germline CDR1 is MNHNY and CDR2 SVGAGI (reference sequence). CDR3 size: 14 residues. In DNA, the CDR3 is TGTGCCAGCAGTTACGGGACAACTAATGAAAAACTGTTTTTT. This encodes CASSYGTTNEKLFF.

The chain has TRBV3-1 (or the pseudogene TRBV3-2) and TRBJ1-5; 7 nucleotides line up with TRBD1. V trimming: 4 bases; J trimming: 1 base; junction bases outside the gene matches: 10. From germline, CDR1 is LGHDT and CDR2 YNNKEL (reference sequence). The CDR3 runs 17 residues. The CDR3 here is CASSPSGAGGSNQPQHF. The CDR3 DNA reads TGTGCCAGCAGCCCGTCAGGGGCAGGGGGGAGCAATCAGCCCCAGCATTTT.

This clone was counted a single time. The chain is built from TRBV11-2 and TRBJ2-7; no definite D call. The ends were cut back, 2 bases at V and 6 bases at J, with 11 bases in the middle. From germline, CDR1 is SGHAT and CDR2 FQNNGV. This CDR3 comprises 13 residues. The CDR3 loop is CASSLFLESEQYF. For the CDR3, the DNA is TGTGCCAGCAGCTTATTTTTGGAGTCCGAGCAGTACTTC.

The V gene is TRBV19, the J gene TRBJ1-1, with D hard to call. V gave up 4 bases and J gave up 2 bases, with 17 bases separating them. The length of the CDR3 is 16 residues. CDR1 and CDR2 from the germline V gene are LNHDA and SQIVND (reference sequence). CDR3 nucleotides: TGTGCCAGTAGTAGATACGATAGCAGGTTTAACACTGAAGCTTTCTTT. The encoded protein is CASSRYDSRFNTEAFF.

The rearrangement uses TRBV2 and TRBJ1-4, with D possibly TRBD1 on 5 matching bases. This CDR3 has 14 amino acids. CDR1 SNHLY and CDR2 FYNNEI come from the germline V gene. Between the trimmed V and J ends, which lost 7 bases and 6 bases, there was a span of 15 bases. CDR3 sequence reads: CASKGGRDHEKLFF. The CDR3 region has the DNA TGTGCCAGCAAAGGAGGCAGGGATCATGAAAAACTGTTTTTT.

This chain uses TRBV19 with TRBJ1-1, with TRBD1 as a possible D gene (6 bases). The V gene's germline CDR1 is LNHDA and CDR2 SQIVND (reference sequence). The CDR3 has 14 amino acids. Trimming took 4 bases from V and 11 from J, leaving 20 bases between them. The CDR3 sequence is CASSSQGSPGGAFF. In DNA form, the CDR3 reads TGTGCCAGTAGTAGCCAAGGGAGTCCTGGGGGCGCTTTCTTT. Complete variable domain (other parts from reference TRBV19 and TRBJ1-1): DGGITQSPKYLFRKEGQNVTLSCEQNLNHDAMYWYRQDPGQGLRLIYYSQIVNDFQKGDIAEGYSVSREKKESFPLTVTSAQKNPTAFYLCASSSQGSPGGAFFGQGTRLTVV.

Remarks on this clone: A much larger clone lies a single base off, so this may be a read error. The V and J genes are TRBV19 and TRBJ1-3; D ambiguous. The CDR3 runs 13 residues. Trimming removed 5 bases from V and 2 bases from J, with 7 bases in between. The germline gives CDR1 LNHDA, CDR2 SQIVND (reference sequence). DNA for the CDR3: TGTGCCAGTAGTTTGGGGACTGGAAACACCATATATTTT. This translates into CASSLGTGNTIYF.

V and J are TRBV7-8 and TRBJ2-2; D gene unclear. With 0 bases removed from V and 2 bases from J, the gap between germline ends came to 13 bases. Germline V CDR1 and CDR2: SGHVS, FQNEAQ. CDR3 length equals 17 residues. CDR3 amino acids: CASSLAFWGRNTGELFF. Written as DNA, the CDR3 is TGTGCCAGCAGCTTAGCGTTCTGGGGAAGAAACACCGGGGAGCTGTTTTTT.

The V gene is TRBV15, the J gene TRBJ2-1; TRBD1 is a possible D gene (6 bases). Trimming removed 2 bases from V and 8 bases from J, with 13 bases in between. Germline CDR1 and CDR2: LNHNV and YYDKDF (reference sequence). The length of the CDR3 is 14 residues. CDR3 DNA sequence: TGTGCCACCAGCAGACTAATACAGGGCGATGAGCAGTTCTTC. Its protein is CATSRLIQGDEQFF.

The chain combines TRBV27 with TRBJ1-2; D gene unclear. This CDR3 has 16 amino acids. CDR1 is MNHEY and CDR2 is SMNVEV in the germline V gene (reference sequence). V was clipped by 2 bases and J by 6 bases, with 19 bases between them. The CDR3 sequence: CASSLIRAGKRDGYTF. CDR3 sequence (DNA): TGTGCCAGCAGTTTAATCCGGGCGGGGAAGAGGGATGGCTACACCTTC.

This clone is termed large. The chain employs TRBV3-1 (or the pseudogene TRBV3-2) and TRBJ2-7; TRBD2 aligns across 7 bases. Trimming took 0 bases from V and 4 from J; bases not matched to a gene: 3. Germline V lookup: CDR1 LGHDT, CDR2 YNNKEL (reference sequence). The CDR3 extends over 14 amino acids. The CDR3, as DNA: TGTGCCAGCAGCCAAGATCTCGGGGGGTACGAGCAGTACTTC. Translated, it gives CASSQDLGGYEQYF.

The genes are TRBV6-2 or TRBV6-3 and TRBJ2-7; TRBD1 aligns across 7 bases. CDR1 is MNHEY, CDR2 SVGEGT, per germline. The V and J ends lost 6 bases and 3 bases, in that order; junction bases with no gene match: 8. The CDR3 has 14 residues. CDR3 residues: CASSEGGVRYEQYF. The CDR3 DNA sequence: TGTGCCAGCAGCGAAGGGGGCGTTCGCTACGAGCAGTACTTC.

V is TRBV4-2 and J is TRBJ2-1; TRBD1 agrees at 8 bases. The CDR3 is made up of 16 amino acids. The germline gives CDR1 LGHNA, CDR2 YNFKEQ. Unmatched junction bases numbered 11, after V lost 2 bases and J lost 8 bases. The CDR3 region is CASSQTRGQGMDEQFF. The CDR3 nucleotides are TGTGCCAGCAGCCAAACCAGAGGACAGGGTATGGATGAGCAGTTCTTC.